This TCR beta chain was identified in a study of OX40 agonist ivuxolimab in advanced cancers. Study information: Patients in dose escalation had liver, melanoma, kidney or head and neck cancers.

With respect to this clone: Its antigen is unknown.

Sequencing used immunoSEQ multiplex PCR; TCRdb keeps in-frame clones, though not all of them. The data show about 45,000 clones, approximately 91% seen once. V lost 7 bases and J 3 bases, leaving 16 bases between the germline ends. The CDR3 has 14 amino acids. Germline loops: CDR1 SGHAT, CDR2 FQNNGV. Study conclusions and caveats: The authors also found low normalized T-cell clonal expansion in some nonresponders. CD4+ T cells averaged fewer expanded clones than CD8+ T cells. At 0.1 to 3.0 mg/kg and by week 6, clonal expansion occurred in CD4+ and CD8+ blood T cells.

The chain couples TRBV11-2 to TRBJ2-7; tentative D call: TRBD1 (5 bases). The sample here was CD4+ or CD8+ T cells sorted from blood, taken in a trial of the OX40 agonist ivuxolimab. This TCR derives from an adult with an advanced solid tumor such as melanoma, head and neck, liver or kidney cancer. The CDR3 DNA sequence: TGTGCCAGCAACCGCCCCAGGGAAAACTACGAGCAGTACTTC. It is translated as CASNRPRENYEQYF.